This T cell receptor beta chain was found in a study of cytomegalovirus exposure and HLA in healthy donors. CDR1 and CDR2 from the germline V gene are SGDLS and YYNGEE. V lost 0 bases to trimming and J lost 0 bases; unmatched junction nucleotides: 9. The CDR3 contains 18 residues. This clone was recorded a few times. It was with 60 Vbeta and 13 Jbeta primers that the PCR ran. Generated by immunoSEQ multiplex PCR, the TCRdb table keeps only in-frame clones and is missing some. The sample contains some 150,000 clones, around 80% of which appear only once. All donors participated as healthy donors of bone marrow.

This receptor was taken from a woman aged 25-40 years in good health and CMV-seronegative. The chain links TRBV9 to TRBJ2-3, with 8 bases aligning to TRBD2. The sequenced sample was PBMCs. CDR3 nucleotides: TGTGCCAGCAGCGTAGCCCCTTATAGCGGGGTTAGCACAGATACGCAGTATTTT. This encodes CASSVAPYSGVSTDTQYF.